These 18 T cell receptor beta chains were all obtained from the same sample, sequenced in a study of cytomegalovirus exposure and HLA in healthy donors. The study ran its PCR with 60 Vbeta and 13 Jbeta primers. The data were produced by immunoSEQ multiplex PCR, yet TCRdb's version contains in-frame clones alone and is incomplete. This table holds almost 200,000 clones, 65% to 90% found once. The sequencing input was PBMCs. The receptors were sampled from a woman aged 45-65 years in good health and CMV-seronegative.

CDR3 protein: CASSKQGLNTEAFF. CDR3 sequence (DNA): TGTGCCAGCAGCAAACAGGGCTTGAACACTGAAGCTTTCTTT. This chain joins TRBV5-4 and TRBJ1-1, with TRBD1 as a possible D gene (6 bases). Trimming cost V 4 bases and J 0 bases, with 10 bases left between them. This CDR3 comprises 14 residues. Germline assignment: CDR1 SGHNT and CDR2 YYREEE (reference sequence).

On this clone: One junction end disagrees with the germline gene, perhaps due to a read error. The rearrangement uses TRBV4-2 and TRBJ1-3; D gene unclear. Germline CDR1 LGHNA, CDR2 YNFKEQ. This CDR3 contains 15 residues. The CDR3 nucleotides read TGTGTCAGCAGCCTTAATTCTAGACCAGGAAACACCATATATTTT. The encoded protein is CVSSLNSRPGNTIYF.

CDR3 DNA sequence: TGTGCCACCAGCAGAGAAAGGGGAGGTACCTACGAGCAGTACTTC. Translation gives CATSRERGGTYEQYF. The V and J genes are TRBV15 and TRBJ2-7; D is possibly TRBD2 (6 bases). This CDR3 spans 15 amino acids. Trimming shortened V by 0 bases and J by 2 bases, and 11 bases separated the two germline ends. Germline V gene sequence: CDR1 LNHNV, CDR2 YYDKDF (reference sequence).

The chain carries TRBV7-2 and TRBJ1-1; possibly TRBD1 for D (5 bases). This CDR3 contains 15 residues. Germline CDR1 SGHTA, CDR2 FQGNSA. V lost 1 base, J lost 1 base, and 10 bases lay in between. In DNA form, the CDR3 reads TGTGCCAGCAGCTTAGGGGGGGGAGGGAACACTGAAGCTTTCTTT. Translation: CASSLGGGGNTEAFF.

The chain carries TRBV28 and TRBJ2-1; 9 bases fit TRBD2. The V gene end was trimmed by 2 bases and the J gene end by 4 bases; junction bases not matched to a gene: 15. CDR3 length equals 19 residues. CDR1 is MDHEN and CDR2 is SYDVKM in the germline V gene. The CDR3 spells CASSLSGAAGGQSYNEQFF. Here the CDR3 DNA reads TGTGCCAGCAGTTTAAGCGGGGCAGCGGGAGGCCAGAGTTACAATGAGCAGTTCTTC. Full variable domain (missing parts from reference TRBV28 and TRBJ2-1): DVKVTQSSRYLVKRTGEKVFLECVQDMDHENMFWYRQDPGLGLRLIYFSYDVKMKEKGDIPEGYSVSREKKERFSLILESASTNQTSMYLCASSLSGAAGGQSYNEQFFGPGTRLTVL.

The chain uses TRBV6-5 and TRBJ2-7; 7 bases line up with TRBD2. Germline V CDR1 and CDR2: MNHEY, SVGAGI. With V trimmed by 7 bases and J by 0 bases, 6 bases remained unmatched. This CDR3 has 14 residues. This chain's CDR3 is CASTRAGSSYEQYF. CDR3 bases: TGTGCCAGCACCAGAGCGGGGTCCTCCTACGAGCAGTACTTC.

The chain uses TRBV6-5 and TRBJ2-5; 7 positions agree with TRBD2. Germline CDR1 and CDR2: MNHEY and SVGAGI. The CDR3 is 15 residues long. V shed 2 bases and J 4 bases; nucleotides not matched to a gene: 7. This chain's CDR3 is CASSYGTASGETQYF. The CDR3 nucleotides read TGTGCCAGCAGTTACGGCACAGCTAGCGGAGAGACCCAGTACTTC.

J is TRBJ1-2 and V is TRBV11-2, with 10 positions matching TRBD1. The length of the CDR3 is 17 residues. Germline loops: CDR1 SGHAT, CDR2 FQNNGV. V dropped 8 bases and J dropped 5; count of bases not matched to a gene: 17. In DNA, the CDR3 is TGTGCCAGCGAGCTAGGGGGAGGCCGACAGGGGGCTTATGGCTACACCTTC. It translates to CASELGGGRQGAYGYTF.

The chain is built from TRBV28 and TRBJ1-5; TRBD1 is a possible D gene (6 bases). This CDR3 contains 14 residues. The germline gives CDR1 MDHEN, CDR2 SYDVKM. The V gene lost 5 bases and the J gene lost 7 bases, with 15 bases spanning the gap. Here the CDR3 reads CASSPYRVGQPQHF. CDR3 DNA: TGTGCCAGCAGTCCCTACAGGGTGGGACAGCCCCAGCATTTT. Combining the CDR3 with reference TRBV28 and TRBJ1-5 gives the whole variable domain DVKVTQSSRYLVKRTGEKVFLECVQDMDHENMFWYRQDPGLGLRLIYFSYDVKMKEKGDIPEGYSVSREKKERFSLILESASTNQTSMYLCASSPYRVGQPQHFGDGTRLSIL.

This chain uses TRBV30 with TRBJ1-5; the D is unclear. Trimming left V 0 bases short and J 2 bases short, with 11 bases between. Germline V gives CDR1 GTSNPN, CDR2 SVGIG (reference sequence). The CDR3 totals 15 residues. This chain's CDR3 is CAWSVDSRGNQPQHF. Here the CDR3 DNA reads TGTGCCTGGAGTGTAGACTCGAGGGGCAATCAGCCCCAGCATTTT.

The chain has TRBV9 and TRBJ1-2; 7 bases are a match to TRBD1. The germline CDR1 and CDR2 sequences are SGDLS and YYNGEE. The CDR3 runs 15 residues. The trim removed 4 bases at V and 7 bases at J, leaving 13 bases unmatched. The CDR3 nucleotides read TGTGCCAGCAGCTCCCCCGGGAGAGGGGGCGGTGGCTACACCTTC. Amino acid sequence: CASSSPGRGGGGYTF.

The rearrangement uses TRBV11-2 and TRBJ2-5, with 9 bases matching TRBD1. The CDR3 extends over 14 amino acids. Per the germline V gene, CDR1 is SGHAT and CDR2 is FQNNGV. Unmatched junction bases numbered 8, after V lost 5 bases and J lost 7 bases. This CDR3 is CASSATGGEGTQYF. Here the CDR3 DNA reads TGTGCCAGCAGCGCGACAGGGGGAGAAGGGACCCAGTACTTC. Full variable domain (outside the CDR3, taken from reference TRBV11-2 and TRBJ2-5): EAGVAQSPRYKIIEKRQSVAFWCNPISGHATLYWYQQILGQGPKLLIQFQNNGVVDDSQLPKDRFSAERLKGVDSTLKIQPAKLEDSAVYLCASSATGGEGTQYFGPGTRLLVL.

This clone has more than one count but fewer than ten. The J gene is TRBJ1-3, the V gene TRBV6-1; no reliable D call. The CDR3 runs 13 residues. Germline V lookup: CDR1 MNHNS, CDR2 SASEGT. The germline V and J ends were trimmed by 8 bases and 0 bases, with 8 bases remaining between them. The CDR3 nucleotides are TGTGCCAGCCGTACCAGCTCTGGAAACACCATATATTTT. Translated: CASRTSSGNTIYF.

The chain recombines TRBV7-2 with TRBJ2-7, with D tentatively TRBD1 (6 bases). The CDR3 totals 15 residues. CDR1 is SGHTA and CDR2 is FQGNSA in the germline V gene. The V end lost 5 bases, the J end lost 0 bases, and 14 bases lay between the germline ends. CDR3 DNA sequence: TGTGCCAGCAGCCCAGACAGGTTCAGCTCCTACGAGCAGTACTTC. This encodes CASSPDRFSSYEQYF.

The chain recombines TRBV21-1 with TRBJ2-3; TRBD1, the D gene given by the table, was not confirmed from the DNA. TRBV21-1 is a pseudogene locus. The CDR3 extends over 18 amino acids. CDR3 nucleotide sequence: TGTGCCAGCAGCAATGGCTCTAGGTGGGACAGCCCCACAGATACGCAGTATTTT. Translating it yields CASSNGSRWDSPTDTQYF.

This chain joins TRBV5-1 and TRBJ2-3; no clear D gene. The CDR3 covers 15 residues. Trimming shortened V by 0 bases and J by 0 bases, and 8 bases separated the two germline ends. Per germline, CDR1 SGHRS and CDR2 YFSETQ. DNA of the CDR3: TGCGCCAGCAGCTTGGTTCCTATTAGCACAGATACGCAGTATTTT. Translated, it gives CASSLVPISTDTQYF. The complete variable domain, with remaining parts taken from reference TRBV5-1 and TRBJ2-3, reads KAGVTQTPRYLIKTRGQQVTLSCSPISGHRSVSWYQQTPGQGLQFLFEYFSETQRNKGNFPGRFSGRQFSNSRSEMNVSTLELGDSALYLCASSLVPISTDTQYFGPGTRLTVL.

V and J are TRBV27 and TRBJ2-3; 7 bases match TRBD1. Looked up from germline, CDR1 is MNHEY and CDR2 is SMNVEV (reference sequence). The CDR3 runs 17 residues. Trimming at V came to 6 bases and at J to 0 bases, leaving 12 bases not matched to a gene. The CDR3 nucleotides read TGTGCCAGCAGGATCGGGAAACAGGGGTCTAGCACAGATACGCAGTATTTT. Protein: CASRIGKQGSSTDTQYF.

The chain is built from TRBV18 and TRBJ1-1; 7 positions match TRBD1. Per germline, CDR1 KGHSH and CDR2 LQKENI. This CDR3 is 17 amino acids long. The V segment lost 5 bases and the J segment 1 base; nucleotides outside the gene matches: 13. The CDR3 nucleotides are TGTGCCAGCTCAGAGACAGGGAATCCCTCCTCGAACACTGAAGCTTTCTTT. This gives the protein CASSETGNPSSNTEAFF.